These 15 T cell receptor beta chains were all obtained from the same sample, sequenced in a study of low-dose radiotherapy and immunotherapy resistance in tumors. Time point described: after trial treatment. Documented treatment: LDRT plus nivolumab, ipilimumab, low-dose cyclophosphamide and aspirin (RACIN trial). First-strand cDNA relied on TRAV- and TRBV-specific primers spanning alpha and beta chains. TCR amplification involved 20 to 25 PCR cycles with a constant-region primer and V-primer adapter. TCRdb fed the reads into MiXCR, producing one record per CDR3 protein. Of 95,000 to 100,000 distinct CDR3 sequences listed, 20% are singletons. Sequences were derived from PBMCs, sampled after low-dose radiotherapy plus immunotherapy. The receptors were gathered from a male donor with prostate cancer.

This clonotype was recorded at least ten times. The rearrangement joins TRBV30 to TRBJ1-4; D remains unclear. There are 13 residues in the CDR3. CDR1 is GTSNPN, CDR2 SVGIG, per germline (reference sequence). Trimming shortened V by 2 bases and J by 5 bases, and 9 bases separated the two germline ends. The CDR3 loop is CAWSSGLNEKLFF. The DNA for the CDR3 is TGTGCCTGGAGTAGTGGATTAAATGAAAAACTGTTTTTT.

In the case of this clonotype: A far more abundant clone sits one base away, making this likely a read error. This chain connects TRBV2 to TRBJ2-7; tentative D call: TRBD1 (6 bases). The CDR3 is made up of 17 amino acids. Germline values: CDR1 SNHLY, CDR2 FYNNEI. The ends were cut back, 3 bases at V and 3 bases at J, with 21 bases in the middle. CDR3 in amino acids: CASSDNMPGDGIYEQYF. The CDR3, as DNA: TGTGCCAGCAGTGATAATATGCCAGGGGATGGAATCTACGAGCAGTACTTC.

This clonotype was detected many times. V usage is TRBV10-3 and J usage is TRBJ2-3, with a weak D call TRBD2 (6 bases). V was cut by 6 bases and J by 0 bases, with 19 bases left in between. The CDR3 is 17 residues long. Per germline, CDR1 ENHRY and CDR2 SYGVKD. CDR3 residues: CAIRPQESGSSTDTQYF. The CDR3 region has the DNA TGTGCCATCAGGCCCCAGGAGAGCGGGTCGAGCACAGATACGCAGTATTTT.

Note on this clonotype: It differs at one base from a far larger clone, so likely a read error. The chain joins TRBV6-8 to TRBJ2-3; D uncertain. This CDR3 comprises 13 residues. The germline gives CDR1 MNHGY, CDR2 SAAAGT. The CDR3 coding sequence is TGTGCCAGCACTCCTCCCGGTACAGATATGCAGTATTTT. It encodes CASTPPGTDMQYF.

This clonotype showed up many times. The chain joins TRBV11-2 to TRBJ2-1, with TRBD2 identical over 10 bases. V gave up 6 bases and J gave up 2 bases; unmatched junction bases: 4. Germline V gene lookup returns CDR1 SGHAT and CDR2 FQNNGV. This CDR3 is built from 15 residues. As DNA, the CDR3 is TGTGCCAGCAGTTTCCTAGCGGGGGCCTACAATGAGCAGTTCTTC. It translates to CASSFLAGAYNEQFF.

This clonotype was detected many times. The chain links TRBV7-9 to TRBJ2-1; 10 nucleotides match TRBD1. J lost 4 bases, V lost 2 bases, and 5 bases had no gene match. This CDR3 is built from 16 residues. Germline V gene data show CDR1 as SEHNR and CDR2 as FQNEAQ (reference sequence). For the CDR3, the DNA is TGTGCCAGCAGCTTACAGGGACAGGGGTCTTACAATGAGCAGTTCTTC. This translates into CASSLQGQGSYNEQFF. Combining the CDR3 with reference TRBV7-9 and TRBJ2-1 gives the whole variable domain DTGVSQNPRHKITKRGQNVTFRCDPISEHNRLYWYRQTLGQGPEFLTYFQNEAQLEKSRLLSDRFSAERPKGSFSTLEIQRTEQGDSAMYLCASSLQGQGSYNEQFFGPGTRLTVL.

This clonotype was seen repeatedly, ten times or more. The chain employs TRBV5-1 and TRBJ1-6; D unclear. Trimming stripped 2 bases from V and 7 bases from J, with 10 bases between. Germline V gene lookup returns CDR1 SGHRS and CDR2 YFSETQ. The CDR3 is 14 amino acids. Here the CDR3 reads CASSFVGPNSPLHF. In DNA form, the CDR3 reads TGCGCCAGCAGCTTCGTGGGCCCCAATTCACCCCTCCACTTT. Full variable domain (missing parts from reference TRBV5-1 and TRBJ1-6): KAGVTQTPRYLIKTRGQQVTLSCSPISGHRSVSWYQQTPGQGLQFLFEYFSETQRNKGNFPGRFSGRQFSNSRSEMNVSTLELGDSALYLCASSFVGPNSPLHFGNGTRLTVT.

Note on this clonotype: This likely reflects a read error, since a far larger clone is one base away. This sequence joins TRBV6-2 or TRBV6-3 and TRBJ2-1, with D perhaps matching TRBD1 or TRBD2 (5 bases each). V was shortened by 8 bases and J by 10 bases, with 21 bases between the two germline ends. The CDR3 has 14 residues. The germline V gene encodes CDR1 MNHEY and CDR2 SVGEGT. The CDR3: CASAGRLGSYEQFF. The CDR3 coding sequence is TGTGCCAGCGCAGGGAGACTCGGCTCCTACGAGCAGTTCTTC.

At least ten counts were recorded for this clonotype. This chain uses TRBV9 with TRBJ2-5; 8 positions agree with TRBD2. Germline V gene lookup returns CDR1 SGDLS and CDR2 YYNGEE. This CDR3 comprises 15 residues. Trimming at V came to 4 bases and at J to 5 bases, leaving 10 bases not matched to a gene. The DNA of the CDR3 is TGTGCCAGCAGCCCTCCCGGGACTAGTCGCGAGACCCAGTACTTC. It translates to CASSPPGTSRETQYF. Complete variable domain (other parts from reference TRBV9 and TRBJ2-5): DSGVTQTPKHLITATGQRVTLRCSPRSGDLSVYWYQQSLDQGLQFLIQYYNGEERAKGNILERFSAQQFPDLHSELNLSSLELGDSALYFCASSPPGTSRETQYFGPGTRLLVL.

There are many counts of this clonotype. V usage is TRBV20-1 and J usage is TRBJ2-7; D is unclear. V lost 1 base to trimming and J lost 2 bases, with 15 bases between them. Germline V gene data show CDR1 as DFQATT and CDR2 as SNEGSKA (reference sequence). The CDR3 has 15 amino acids. The CDR3 region is CSARGVYAAAYEQYF. The DNA of the CDR3 is TGCAGTGCTAGAGGGGTTTATGCGGCGGCCTACGAGCAGTACTTC.

This clonotype was counted ten times or more. This chain connects TRBV20-1 to TRBJ2-5; no clear D. CDR3 size: 11 residues. Germline V gives CDR1 DFQATT, CDR2 SNEGSKA (reference sequence). Trimming stripped 3 bases from V and 5 bases from J, with 7 bases between. This CDR3 reads CSARTVETQYF. The CDR3 DNA follows: TGCAGTGCTAGGACCGTGGAGACCCAGTACTTC.

This clonotype was seen ten or more times. The rearrangement links TRBV5-1 to TRBJ2-7; TRBD1 aligns across 7 bases. From germline, CDR1 is SGHRS and CDR2 YFSETQ. The V and J ends lost 4 bases and 5 bases, in that order; junction bases with no gene match: 12. The CDR3 runs 15 residues. The CDR3 DNA reads as TGCGCCAGCAGCCCGCTGACAGGGTTGGAAAACGAGCAGTACTTC. It specifies CASSPLTGLENEQYF.

This clonotype was detected many times. V gene TRBV6-4 combines with J gene TRBJ2-4; TRBD2 matches 8 bases. Per germline, CDR1 MRHNA and CDR2 SNTAGT. The CDR3 sequence is 15 residues long. V was pared by 4 bases and J by 7 bases, with 9 bases of the junction left unmatched. The CDR3 loop is CASSASSGTSNIQYF. The CDR3, as DNA: TGTGCCAGCAGTGCCTCCTCCGGGACTAGTAACATTCAGTACTTC.

This clonotype occurred many times. The chain links TRBV6-6 to TRBJ1-5; TRBD1 matches 9 bases. CDR1 MNHNY and CDR2 SVGAGI come from the germline V gene (reference sequence). The CDR3 is 13 residues long. V lost 7 bases to trimming and J lost 9 bases; unmatched junction nucleotides: 7. The CDR3 reads CASTTKGQGPQHF. CDR3 DNA: TGTGCCAGCACCACAAAGGGACAGGGGCCCCAGCATTTT.

This clonotype was picked up many times. This chain links TRBV2 with TRBJ1-5; no clear D gene. The CDR3 contains 15 residues. V lost 10 bases, J lost 3 bases, and 19 bases lay in between. Germline CDR1 SNHLY, CDR2 FYNNEI. The CDR3 is CATQATMGANQPQHF. In nucleotides, the CDR3 is TGTGCCACTCAAGCCACCATGGGTGCCAATCAGCCCCAGCATTTT.